The entry below describes one T cell receptor (beta chain). Antigen unknown. The junction shows a germline mismatch at one end, possibly a read error. The data were taken from a study of shared clonotypes between healthy human individuals. Study outcomes and limitations: Sample collection involved blood only; tissue repertoires are likely different.

Evenly divided among several immunoSEQ plates was the genomic DNA of each subset. Data came from immunoSEQ multiplex PCR; TCRdb stores just in-frame clones and leaves some out. This sample has hundreds of thousands of clones, with 73% found just once. The origin of this receptor is a woman under 40 in good health. Sequenced sample: memory CD4+ T cells sorted from blood. The subset here: CD45RA-negative fraction.

The CDR3 sequence: CASSETGDGYTIYF. CDR3 DNA sequence: TGTGCCAGCAGTGAAACAGGGGATGGATACACCATATATTTT. V and J are TRBV2 and TRBJ1-3; TRBD1 aligns across 7 bases. The CDR3 consists of 14 residues. Germline loops: CDR1 SNHLY, CDR2 FYNNEI.